In this sample, the clone carrying this TCR beta chain turned up once. Other nucleotide sequences from this sample produce the same CDR3. Methods used by the authors: Researchers report that nucleated cell counts were estimated from reference gene primer amplification. The method was immunoSEQ multiplex PCR; TCRdb's version includes in-frame clones alone and lacks a portion of them. V and J calls and clone size are copied from that table; D and trimming were computed from the DNA. The repertoire consists of about 110,000 clones, with roughly four fifths occurring once and the leading ten covering 15%. The sample comes from a study of blood T cell repertoires in COVID-19. Study-wide context: COVID-19 samples, acute and convalescent, were from the United States, Italy and Spain. T cells, B-cell-depleted T cells, or PBMCs supplied cDNA or gDNA.

V lost 3 bases, J lost 1 base, and 7 bases lay in between. Germline-derived CDR1 and CDR2 are LNHDA and SQIVND (reference sequence). The CDR3 loop spans 15 amino acids. The chain has TRBV19 and TRBJ2-6; tentative D call: TRBD2 (6 bases). Sequenced material: peripheral blood. This TCR came from a woman aged 80 or over with acute or convalescent COVID-19. DNA of the CDR3: TGTGCCAGTAGTATCGGGAGTTCTGGGGCCAACGTCCTGACTTTC. It is translated as CASSIGSSGANVLTF.